A selection of T cell receptor beta chains follows, all from one sample in a study of T-cell memory formation after mild COVID-19. TCRdb processed the 5' RACE reads anew with MiXCR; each CDR3 protein has one entry. The sample lists under 450,000 distinct CDR3 sequences, 20% to 25% occurring once. The sample consisted of PBMCs or a T cell subset sorted from them (not recorded which). The receptors were gathered from a man between 18 and 29 years old who had mild COVID-19 (a few samples of this study predate the infection). Cell type and time point are not known. Both conserved end residues are part of each CDR3. Fields, in order: V gene, clone size, J gene, D gene, CDR3 DNA, CDR3 protein. The D gene is left open where the match is weak. Rows give clone size only sometimes, using once, few, many, or a class for an expanded clone.

>TRBV7-2|few|TRBJ2-1|.
TGTGCCAGCAGCTTAGAATGGGGGGACAATGAGCAGTTCTTC
CASSLEWGDNEQFF
>TRBV10-3|.|TRBJ2-5|TRBD2
TGTGCCATCAGTGTAGGTCTAGCGGGACAAGAGACCCAGTACTTC
CAISVGLAGQETQYF
>TRBV5-1|many|TRBJ2-5|.
TGCGCCAGCAGCTTGGGGAGGAAAGAGACCCAGTACTTC
CASSLGRKETQYF
>TRBV7-2|few|TRBJ2-1|TRBD1
TGTGCCAGCAGCTACCGACAGGGCCTCGATGAGCAGTTCTTC
CASSYRQGLDEQFF
>TRBV7-2|.|TRBJ2-3|TRBD2
TGTGCCAGCAGCTACGCTAGCGGGGGGGCCAATACGCAGTATTTT
CASSYASGGANTQYF
>TRBV12-3/TRBV12-4|.|TRBJ2-7|TRBD1
TGTGCCAGCAGTCCCGGGACAGGGGGCCTCTACGAGCAGTACTTC
CASSPGTGGLYEQYF
>TRBV5-1|.|TRBJ2-7|.
TGCGCCAGCAGCTTGGCGGGACTGCAGTACGGGCAGTACTTC
CASSLAGLQYGQYF
>TRBV10-2|.|TRBJ2-5|TRBD2
TGCGCCAGCAGGACTAGCGGGATTCAAGAGACCCAGTACTTC
CASRTSGIQETQYF
>TRBV6-5|.|TRBJ1-1|TRBD1
TGTGCCAGCAGGGAGACAGGGGGCGCGATCACTGAAGCTTTCTTT
CASRETGGAITEAFF
>TRBV11-2|.|TRBJ2-5|.
TGTGCCAGCGGCCCCCAGGGTCAAGAGACCCAGTACTTC
CASGPQGQETQYF
>TRBV7-2|.|TRBJ2-3|.
TGTGCCAGCAGCTTAGTTGGGACTGCTAGCACAGATACGCAGTATTTT
CASSLVGTASTDTQYF
>TRBV7-2|.|TRBJ2-5|TRBD1
TGTGCCAGCAGCCCCCAGACAGGGCGGATCGGGGAGACCCAGTACTTC
CASSPQTGRIGETQYF
>TRBV18|.|TRBJ2-5|.
TGTGCCAGCTCACCGGGGCCAGGCCTTCAAGAGACCCAGTACTTC
CASSPGPGLQETQYF
>TRBV27|.|TRBJ2-3|.
TGTGCCAGCAGTCTAGGACCGGCCGGGGTGGATACGCAGTATTTT
CASSLGPAGVDTQYF
>TRBV9|.|TRBJ2-5|.
TGTGCCAGCAGCGTGGGGGGGCTCCCACGCCAAGAGACCCAGTACTTC
CASSVGGLPRQETQYF
>TRBV5-1|many|TRBJ2-5|.
TGCGCCAGCAGCCGAGGACAGTTAGAAGAGACCCAGTACTTC
CASSRGQLEETQYF
>TRBV7-2|few|TRBJ2-7|.
TGTGCCAGCAGCTCCCAGGCAGGGCTGTCCTACGAGCAGTACTTC
CASSSQAGLSYEQYF
>TRBV6-2/TRBV6-3|few|TRBJ2-3|TRBD2
TGTGCCAGCAGTCCAAGGACTAGCGGGGGACGAGATACGCAGTATTTT
CASSPRTSGGRDTQYF
>TRBV5-1|.|TRBJ2-5|.
TGCGCCAGTCAGAGGGGGGAGGAGACCCAGTACTTC
CASQRGEETQYF
>TRBV5-1|few|TRBJ2-2|.
TGCGCCAGCAGGGACGTCCTCGGGACCTCGAACACCGGGGAGCTGTTTTTT
CASRDVLGTSNTGELFF
>TRBV19|.|TRBJ1-2|TRBD1
TGTGCCAGTAGCATGGGGACAGGGGGATTCTATGGCTACACCTTC
CASSMGTGGFYGYTF
>TRBV6-1|few|TRBJ2-2|.
TGTGCCAGCAGATTAGCGGCGACCGGGGAGCTGTTTTTT
CASRLAATGELFF
>TRBV27|.|TRBJ2-1|TRBD2
TGTGCCAGCAGTCCAAGAGGGGCTAGCGGGGCCCATGAGCAGTTCTTC
CASSPRGASGAHEQFF
>TRBV5-1|.|TRBJ1-1|.
TGCGCCAGCAGCTTGGACTGGTTGGCGGACACTGAAGCTTTCTTT
CASSLDWLADTEAFF
>TRBV5-1|.|TRBJ1-2|.
TGCGCCAGCAGCTTGCCCCCGGGAGACGGGGCCTTC
CASSLPPGDGAF
>TRBV6-6|.|TRBJ1-3|.
TGTGCCAGCAGTTACATGACTTACTCTGGAAACACCATATATTTT
CASSYMTYSGNTIYF
>TRBV4-3|.|TRBJ1-1|.
TGCGCCAGCAGCCCGAGGGGAGACAACACTGAAGCTTTCTTT
CASSPRGDNTEAFF
>TRBV6-5|few|TRBJ2-1|TRBD1
TGTGCCAGCAGGAACGGGGACAGGATAGTCTTC
CASRNGDRIVF
>TRBV4-1|.|TRBJ1-4|TRBD1
TGCGCCAGCAGCCTATCAGGGGGCGAGGATGAAAAACTGTTTTTT
CASSLSGGEDEKLFF
>TRBV4-3|.|TRBJ1-3|.
TGCGCCAGCAGCCAAGATAGCAGCTCTGGAAACACCATATATTTT
CASSQDSSSGNTIYF
>TRBV6-2/TRBV6-3|.|TRBJ1-2|.
TGTGCCAGCAGCTTAGGGAGCACATCTCCCTATGGCTACACCTTC
CASSLGSTSPYGYTF
>TRBV5-1|few|TRBJ2-7|TRBD2
TGCGCCAGCAGCCCCCTGGGGGGGGAGCAGTACTTC
CASSPLGGEQYF
>TRBV7-2|.|TRBJ1-1|.
TGTGCCAGCAGCTTAGCATCCCTCGGTGCAGCTTTCTTT
CASSLASLGAAFF
>TRBV7-2|.|TRBJ2-1|TRBD2
TGTGCCAGCAGCCCGTACCGAGCGGGGGGGCCAGTTAATGAGCAGTTCTTC
CASSPYRAGGPVNEQFF
>TRBV7-9|.|TRBJ1-2|.
TGTGCCAGCAGCTTAGAATTGGGGCCTGCTAACTATGGCTACACCTTC
CASSLELGPANYGYTF
>TRBV11-2|few|TRBJ2-3|.
TGTGCCAGCAGCTTAGGGGCCGTACGGAGTGGCACAGATACGCAGTATTTT
CASSLGAVRSGTDTQYF
>TRBV29-1|few|TRBJ1-4|.
TGCAGCGTTACAAGGGCCCCTAATGAAAAACTGTTTTTT
CSVTRAPNEKLFF
>TRBV11-1|few|TRBJ2-5|.
TGTGCCAGCAGCCCCGTCGTTTGGGGAGAGACCCAGTACTTC
CASSPVVWGETQYF
>TRBV4-1|.|TRBJ2-1|.
TGCGCCAGCAGCCAAGATTGGGATGAGCAGTTCTTC
CASSQDWDEQFF
>TRBV28|few|TRBJ2-3|.
TGTGCCAGCAGTTTATCCCCCGTCACAGATACGCAGTATTTT
CASSLSPVTDTQYF
>TRBV5-1|few|TRBJ1-5|.
TGCGCCAGCAGCTTGGGACTAGACGGCAATCAGCCCCAGCATTTT
CASSLGLDGNQPQHF
>TRBV28|few|TRBJ2-7|.
TGTGCCAGCTCTCCTGTGCGGAAGACCTACGAGCAGTACTTC
CASSPVRKTYEQYF
>TRBV29-1|.|TRBJ1-1|.
TGCAGCGGCAAGCCCAGGGGGAACACTGAAGCTTTCTTT
CSGKPRGNTEAFF
>TRBV7-9|few|TRBJ2-5|.
TGTGCCAGCAGGGGTCTGACGGGGCAAGAGACCCAGTACTTC
CASRGLTGQETQYF
>TRBV6-2/TRBV6-3|.|TRBJ1-2|.
TGTGCCAGCAGTGTGGACCGACGATTCTCTGGCTACACCTTC
CASSVDRRFSGYTF